These T cell receptor beta chains were read from a single sample in a study of T cell clonotyping in hematopoietic cell transplantation. The data were produced by immunoSEQ multiplex PCR, yet TCRdb's version contains in-frame clones alone and is incomplete. The sample consists of about 21,000 clones, 85% to 90% of them appearing once. The source was peripheral blood mononuclear cells, collected before stem cell transplant. Receptors were obtained from a man between 18 and 29 years old with biphenotypic leukemia. Some clones in this sample may be carry-over from other donors' samples. Each CDR3 is given with its conserved first and last residue. The order of the fields is clone size, V gene, D gene, CDR3 length, J gene, CDR3 protein, CDR3 DNA. A D gene is named only where the DNA matches it firmly. Where a row states a size, it is once, few, many or the class of an expanded clone; other rows omit it.

size: once
V: TRBV6-1
D: .
length: 11
J: TRBJ2-7
CDR3: CASMAFYEQYF
DNA: TGTGCCAGCATGGCGTTCTACGAGCAGTACTTC

size: .
V: TRBV27
D: .
length: 17
J: TRBJ1-5
CDR3: CASSPTRGGRSNQPQHF
DNA: TGTGCCAGCAGTCCGACTCGGGGGGGCAGGAGCAATCAGCCCCAGCATTTT

size: .
V: TRBV11-2
D: .
length: 15
J: TRBJ2-1
CDR3: CASSAGIGSYNEQFF
DNA: TGTGCCAGCAGCGCCGGAATCGGCTCCTACAATGAGCAGTTCTTC

size: .
V: TRBV29-1
D: .
length: 13
J: TRBJ2-7
CDR3: CSVEAQSTYEQYF
DNA: TGCAGCGTTGAAGCACAGTCGACCTACGAGCAGTACTTC

size: .
V: TRBV4-2
D: TRBD1
length: 15
J: TRBJ1-2
CDR3: CASSQWGQVNYGYTF
DNA: TGTGCCAGCAGTCAATGGGGACAGGTCAACTATGGCTACACCTTC

size: .
V: TRBV27
D: .
length: 16
J: TRBJ1-2
CDR3: CASRLGALDHYDGYTF
DNA: TGTGCCAGCAGGCTTGGGGCTTTGGACCACTATGATGGCTACACCTTC

size: .
V: TRBV7-3
D: .
length: 13
J: TRBJ1-1
CDR3: CASSFRVNTEAFF
DNA: TGTGCCAGCAGCTTCAGGGTGAACACTGAAGCTTTCTTT

size: .
V: TRBV20-1
D: .
length: 11
J: TRBJ2-5
CDR3: CSGQSQETQYF
DNA: TGCAGTGGACAGAGCCAAGAGACCCAGTACTTC

size: .
V: TRBV6-6
D: .
length: 16
J: TRBJ2-5
CDR3: CASSYSSGEGFGTQYF
DNA: TGTGCCAGCAGTTACTCATCAGGGGAGGGGTTCGGGACCCAGTACTTC

size: .
V: TRBV7-3
D: .
length: 14
J: TRBJ1-1
CDR3: CASSLKAGSTEAFF
DNA: TGTGCCAGCAGCTTAAAAGCGGGGAGCACTGAAGCTTTCTTT

size: .
V: TRBV6-5
D: .
length: 11
J: TRBJ1-2
CDR3: CASRRQARYTF
DNA: TGTGCCAGCAGACGACAGGCCCGCTACACCTTC

size: .
V: TRBV6-5
D: .
length: 13
J: TRBJ1-2
CDR3: CASSPDSNYGYTF
DNA: TGTGCCAGCAGTCCGGACAGTAACTATGGCTACACCTTC

size: .
V: TRBV7-9
D: TRBD1
length: 16
J: TRBJ1-2
CDR3: CASSLPEDRVDYGYTF
DNA: TGTGCCAGCAGCTTACCAGAGGACAGGGTGGACTATGGCTACACCTTC

size: .
V: TRBV10-2
D: TRBD2
length: 18
J: TRBJ2-7
CDR3: CASSESSASGGLAYEQYF
DNA: TGCGCCAGCAGTGAGTCGTCGGCTAGCGGGGGTCTAGCCTACGAGCAGTACTTC

size: .
V: TRBV2
D: .
length: 14
J: TRBJ2-2
CDR3: CASSVSHNTGELFF
DNA: TGTGCCAGCAGTGTTAGCCACAACACCGGGGAGCTGTTTTTT

size: .
V: TRBV7-8
D: .
length: 13
J: TRBJ2-3
CDR3: CASSLASTDTQYF
DNA: TGTGCCAGCAGCCTGGCGAGCACAGATACGCAGTATTTT

size: .
V: TRBV30
D: TRBD1
length: 14
J: TRBJ2-1
CDR3: CAWSVQGLYNEQFF
DNA: TGTGCCTGGAGTGTACAGGGGCTCTACAATGAGCAGTTCTTC

size: .
V: TRBV2
D: TRBD1
length: 13
J: TRBJ2-7
CDR3: CASKPGQVYEQYF
DNA: TGTGCCAGCAAGCCGGGACAGGTCTACGAGCAGTACTTC

size: .
V: TRBV27
D: .
length: 17
J: TRBJ2-3
CDR3: CASTSLDLFSSTDTQYF
DNA: TGTGCCAGCACATCTTTAGACCTTTTTTCTAGCACAGATACGCAGTATTTT

size: few
V: TRBV27
D: TRBD1
length: 14
J: TRBJ2-7
CDR3: CASRSRDRVYEQYF
DNA: TGTGCCAGCAGAAGCCGGGACAGGGTGTACGAGCAGTACTTC

size: once
V: TRBV19
D: TRBD2
length: 14
J: TRBJ2-7
CDR3: CASTPTSSLHEQYF
DNA: TGTGCCAGTACTCCGACTAGCAGTCTCCACGAGCAGTACTTC

size: .
V: TRBV20-1
D: .
length: 11
J: TRBJ2-3
CDR3: CSASTEDTQYF
DNA: TGCAGTGCTAGTACGGAAGATACGCAGTATTTT

size: .
V: TRBV5-6
D: .
length: 15
J: TRBJ1-3
CDR3: CASSIGGTPGNTIYF
DNA: TGTGCCAGCAGCATCGGCGGGACACCGGGAAACACCATATATTTT

size: .
V: TRBV11-2
D: TRBD2
length: 17
J: TRBJ2-1
CDR3: CASSLRGLDPLYNEQFF
DNA: TGTGCCAGCAGCTTACGGGGACTAGATCCCCTCTACAATGAGCAGTTCTTC

size: .
V: TRBV9
D: .
length: 13
J: TRBJ1-5
CDR3: CASSVDDNQPQHF
DNA: TGTGCCAGCAGCGTAGATGACAATCAGCCCCAGCATTTT

size: .
V: TRBV6-1
D: .
length: 13
J: TRBJ1-5
CDR3: CASIADSNQPQHF
DNA: TGTGCCAGCATAGCGGATTCCAATCAGCCCCAGCATTTT

size: .
V: TRBV7-8
D: .
length: 14
J: TRBJ1-1
CDR3: CASSLGAGTTEAFF
DNA: TGTGCCAGCAGCTTAGGAGCGGGAACCACTGAAGCTTTCTTT

size: once
V: TRBV6-5
D: .
length: 14
J: TRBJ1-6
CDR3: CASHAGQDNSPLHF
DNA: TGTGCCTCCCACGCGGGGCAGGATAATTCACCCCTCCACTTT

size: .
V: TRBV13
D: .
length: 16
J: TRBJ2-1
CDR3: CASSLGSGSSYNEQFF
DNA: TGTGCCAGCAGCTTAGGTAGCGGTAGCTCCTACAATGAGCAGTTCTTC

size: .
V: TRBV4-2
D: .
length: 15
J: TRBJ1-5
CDR3: CASSQDSQGHQPQHF
DNA: TGTGCCAGCAGCCAAGATTCCCAAGGGCATCAGCCCCAGCATTTT

size: few
V: TRBV7-9
D: .
length: 14
J: TRBJ2-7
CDR3: CASSFGGTSYEQYF
DNA: TGTGCCAGCAGCTTTGGGGGTACAAGCTACGAGCAGTACTTC

size: .
V: TRBV6-5
D: TRBD1
length: 14
J: TRBJ1-2
CDR3: CASSYSGQGGGYTF
DNA: TGTGCCAGCAGTTACTCCGGACAGGGAGGGGGCTACACCTTC

size: .
V: TRBV5-6
D: .
length: 12
J: TRBJ2-7
CDR3: CASSHLTDRSDF
DNA: TGTGCCAGCAGCCACCTCACAGACCGATCGGACTTC

size: .
V: TRBV5-8
D: TRBD1
length: 15
J: TRBJ1-5
CDR3: CASSPDREGNQPQHF
DNA: TGTGCCAGCAGCCCTGACAGGGAGGGCAATCAGCCCCAGCATTTT

size: .
V: TRBV4-3
D: .
length: 14
J: TRBJ1-1
CDR3: CASSQDPLNTEAFF
DNA: TGCGCCAGCAGCCAAGATCCACTGAACACTGAAGCTTTCTTT

size: few
V: TRBV7-9
D: .
length: 14
J: TRBJ1-3
CDR3: CASSLGSPGNTIYF
DNA: TGTGCCAGCAGCCTCGGGAGTCCTGGAAACACCATATATTTT

size: .
V: TRBV19
D: .
length: 13
J: TRBJ2-3
CDR3: CASSWTDTDTQYF
DNA: TGTGCCAGTAGTTGGACAGATACAGATACGCAGTATTTT

size: .
V: TRBV7-9
D: .
length: 13
J: TRBJ2-7
CDR3: CASSPSNGYEQYF
DNA: TGTGCCAGCAGTCCGTCGAACGGCTACGAGCAGTACTTC

size: few
V: TRBV5-6
D: TRBD2
length: 15
J: TRBJ2-7
CDR3: CASSLGLAGGYEQYF
DNA: TGTGCCAGCAGCTTGGGTCTAGCGGGGGGGTACGAGCAGTACTTC

size: .
V: TRBV6-5
D: TRBD1
length: 16
J: TRBJ1-2
CDR3: CASSYAPGQGWDGYTF
DNA: TGTGCCAGCAGTTACGCCCCGGGACAGGGGTGGGATGGCTACACCTTC

size: few
V: TRBV13
D: TRBD2
length: 18
J: TRBJ2-3
CDR3: CASSLAGTSGRGTDTQYF
DNA: TGTGCCAGCAGCTTAGCCGGGACTAGCGGGAGAGGAACAGATACGCAGTATTTT

size: .
V: TRBV10-1
D: TRBD1
length: 14
J: TRBJ2-5
CDR3: CASSDYRGQETQYF
DNA: TGCGCCAGCAGTGATTACAGGGGGCAGGAGACCCAGTACTTC

size: .
V: TRBV5-4
D: TRBD1
length: 14
J: TRBJ1-2
CDR3: CAISGTGGDYGYTF
DNA: TGTGCCATCTCCGGGACAGGGGGCGACTATGGCTACACCTTC

size: few
V: TRBV10-2
D: TRBD1
length: 13
J: TRBJ2-1
CDR3: CASSKSTGGEQFF
DNA: TGCGCCAGCAGTAAATCGACAGGGGGTGAGCAGTTCTTC

size: .
V: TRBV11-2
D: TRBD1
length: 14
J: TRBJ1-1
CDR3: CASSPDRVGTEAFF
DNA: TGTGCCAGCAGCCCCGACAGGGTTGGTACTGAAGCTTTCTTT

size: .
V: TRBV11-2
D: TRBD2
length: 14
J: TRBJ2-7
CDR3: CASRGPGLNYEQYF
DNA: TGTGCCAGCAGAGGCCCGGGACTAAACTACGAGCAGTACTTC

size: .
V: TRBV10-3
D: TRBD2
length: 13
J: TRBJ2-1
CDR3: CAIRLAGANEQFF
DNA: TGTGCCATCAGACTAGCGGGAGCCAATGAGCAGTTCTTC

size: .
V: TRBV11-2
D: .
length: 12
J: TRBJ1-1
CDR3: CASSSIREEAFF
DNA: TGTGCCAGCAGCTCTATTAGAGAGGAAGCTTTCTTT

size: .
V: TRBV5-1
D: TRBD1
length: 16
J: TRBJ2-2
CDR3: CASSYDRVFDTGELFF
DNA: TGCGCCAGCAGCTATGACAGGGTGTTCGACACCGGGGAGCTGTTTTTT

size: .
V: TRBV27
D: TRBD1
length: 15
J: TRBJ2-7
CDR3: CASSLRDRTHYEQYF
DNA: TGTGCCAGCAGTTTAAGGGACAGGACACACTACGAGCAGTACTTC

size: .
V: TRBV16
D: .
length: 16
J: TRBJ2-2
CDR3: CASSQSASPSTGELFF
DNA: TGTGCCAGCAGCCAATCTGCTAGCCCCAGCACCGGGGAGCTGTTTTTT

size: .
V: TRBV6-6
D: .
length: 15
J: TRBJ1-2
CDR3: CASSYSSGVLDGYTF
DNA: TGTGCCAGCAGTTACTCGAGTGGGGTTTTGGATGGCTACACCTTC

size: .
V: TRBV9
D: .
length: 14
J: TRBJ2-1
CDR3: CASSAGVGYNEQFF
DNA: TGTGCCAGCTCCGCAGGGGTTGGCTACAATGAGCAGTTCTTC

size: .
V: TRBV7-8
D: .
length: 15
J: TRBJ1-3
CDR3: CASSLDSRSGNTIYF
DNA: TGTGCCAGCAGCTTAGACAGCCGCTCTGGAAACACCATATATTTT

size: .
V: TRBV5-6
D: .
length: 15
J: TRBJ2-5
CDR3: CASSPGAGWGETQYF
DNA: TGTGCCAGCAGCCCCGGGGCAGGTTGGGGAGAGACCCAGTACTTC

size: .
V: TRBV6-5
D: TRBD1
length: 16
J: TRBJ1-6
CDR3: CASSSWTGPSDSPLHF
DNA: TGTGCCAGCAGTTCATGGACAGGGCCCAGTGATTCACCCCTCCACTTT

size: .
V: TRBV7-8
D: .
length: 13
J: TRBJ2-5
CDR3: CASSVGYRETQYF
DNA: TGTGCCAGCAGTGTGGGGTACCGAGAGACCCAGTACTTC